This T cell receptor (beta chain) was retrieved from a study of CD8+CD57+ T cells in acquired aplastic anemia. Study context: Sorted CD4+ and CD8+ cells gave a mean 3.2 ug DNA, range about 0.19 to 27.4 ug.

About this clonotype itself: Its antigen is not known.

General study points: Between the patient and control groups, CD8+ Simpson's diversity did not differ significantly. About 30 CD8+ CDR3 sequences occurred in both the patients and the controls.

Genomic DNA was employed as the template in profiling TCR beta VDJ and CDR3. TCRdb independently ran MiXCR on the reads; one entry per CDR3 protein. The top ten clones hold less than 9.5% of a sample with 250,000 to 350,000 distinct CDR3 sequences, around three fifths of them seen once. Germline V CDR1 and CDR2: MGHDK, SYGVNS. This CDR3 has 18 residues. The V and J ends lost 6 bases and 7 bases, in that order; junction bases with no gene match: 14. The V and J genes are TRBV25-1 and TRBJ2-2; 13 bases are shared with TRBD2. Sequencing was done on a sample of sorted CD4+, CD8+, or CD8+CD57+ T cells (not recorded which) from PBMCs. The sequence was obtained from a human donor with severe aplastic anemia or a healthy control (not recorded which). This CDR3 is CASRKDGGLAGVFGELFF. For the CDR3, the DNA is TGTGCCAGCAGGAAGGACGGCGGACTAGCGGGAGTGTTCGGGGAGCTGTTTTTT.